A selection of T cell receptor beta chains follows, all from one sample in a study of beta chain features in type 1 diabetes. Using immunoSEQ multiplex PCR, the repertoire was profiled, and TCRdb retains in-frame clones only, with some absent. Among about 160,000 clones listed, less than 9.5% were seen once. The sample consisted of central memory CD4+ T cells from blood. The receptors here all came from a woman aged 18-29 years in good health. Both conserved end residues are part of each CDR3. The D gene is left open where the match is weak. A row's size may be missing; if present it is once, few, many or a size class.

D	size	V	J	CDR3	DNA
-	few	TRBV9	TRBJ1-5	CASSRSGMSNQPQHF	TGTGCCAGCAGCCGGTCGGGGATGTCCAATCAGCCCCAGCATTTT
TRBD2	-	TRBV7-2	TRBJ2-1	CASSQGLAGVYEQFF	TGTGCCAGCAGCCAGGGACTAGCGGGGGTCTATGAGCAGTTCTTC
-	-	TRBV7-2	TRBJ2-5	CASSLRTGQGETQYF	TGTGCCAGCAGCTTACGTACAGGGCAGGGGGAGACCCAGTACTTC
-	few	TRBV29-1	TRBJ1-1	CSVSPRGGTEAFF	TGCAGCGTCTCCCCTAGGGGGGGCACTGAAGCTTTCTTT
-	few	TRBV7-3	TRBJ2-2	CASSLTSSDGGELFF	TGTGCCAGCAGCTTAACGTCTAGCGACGGCGGGGAGCTGTTTTTT
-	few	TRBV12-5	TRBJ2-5	CASGPGQPQETQYF	TGTGCTAGTGGTCCCGGACAGCCGCAAGAGACCCAGTACTTC
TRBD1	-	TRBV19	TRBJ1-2	CAATGASNYGYTF	TGTGCCGCCACAGGGGCCTCTAACTATGGCTACACCTTC
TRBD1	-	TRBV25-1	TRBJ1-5	CASRGQVNQPQHF	TGTGCCAGCAGGGGACAGGTCAATCAGCCCCAGCATTTT
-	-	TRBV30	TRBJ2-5	CAWSRLAPETQYF	TGTGCCTGGAGTAGGTTAGCACCAGAGACCCAGTACTTC
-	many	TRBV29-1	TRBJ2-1	CSVAQGYNEQFF	TGCAGCGTCGCACAGGGTTACAATGAGCAGTTCTTC
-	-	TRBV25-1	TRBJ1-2	CASSVSGNYGYTF	TGTGCCAGCAGTGTATCCGGTAACTATGGCTACACCTTC
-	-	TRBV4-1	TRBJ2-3	CASSQRTEDTQYF	TGCGCCAGCAGCCAAAGGACAGAAGATACGCAGTATTTT
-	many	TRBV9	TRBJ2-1	CASSASGSSSYNEQFF	TGTGCCAGCAGCGCCTCGGGGTCGAGCTCCTACAATGAGCAGTTCTTC
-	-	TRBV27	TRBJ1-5	CASSSSGGADQPQHF	TGTGCCAGCAGTTCGTCGGGGGGGGCGGATCAGCCCCAGCATTTT
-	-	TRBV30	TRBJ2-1	CAWSASWYNEQFF	TGTGCCTGGAGCGCTAGCTGGTACAATGAGCAGTTCTTC
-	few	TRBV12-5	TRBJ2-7	CASGKGDYEQYF	TGTGCTAGTGGTAAAGGGGACTACGAGCAGTACTTC
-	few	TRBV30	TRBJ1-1	CAWSVLGGTEAFF	TGTGCCTGGAGTGTACTGGGGGGTACTGAAGCTTTCTTT
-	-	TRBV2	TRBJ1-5	CASSELEAGRQPQHF	TGTGCCAGCAGTGAACTAGAGGCGGGTAGGCAGCCCCAGCATTTT
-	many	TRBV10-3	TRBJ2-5	CAISERRGEETQYF	TGTGCCATCAGTGAGAGGCGGGGTGAAGAGACCCAGTACTTC
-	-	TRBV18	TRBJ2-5	CASSPPLQGQETQYF	TGTGCCAGCTCACCACCCCTCCAGGGCCAAGAGACCCAGTACTTC
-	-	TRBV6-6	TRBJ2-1	CASTLSQGTNEQFF	TGTGCCAGCACCCTATCCCAGGGGACGAATGAGCAGTTCTTC
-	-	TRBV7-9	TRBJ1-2	CASSPTPSTINYGYTF	TGTGCCAGCAGCCCAACCCCATCGACAATCAACTATGGCTACACCTTC
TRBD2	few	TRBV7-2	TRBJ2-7	CASSLAGRGGNEQYF	TGTGCCAGCAGCTTAGCGGGGCGGGGGGGGAACGAGCAGTACTTC
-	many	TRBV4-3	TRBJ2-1	CASSQATTGTIEQFF	TGCGCCAGCAGCCAGGCGACAACAGGGACCATTGAGCAGTTCTTC